The rows below give T cell receptor beta chains drawn from one sample of a study of blood T cells in healthy people across ages. In TCRdb, the 5' RACE reads were re-called with MiXCR into one record per CDR3 protein. The table shows around 1.5 million distinct CDR3 sequences, with about 40% occurring only once. Sequenced sample: blood. These TCRs come from a woman in her late teens or twenties in good health. The CDR3 runs from the conserved cysteine through the conserved F or W. D genes are given only for firm matches. Some rows have no size entry. The others give once, few or many, or a class for an expanded clone.

J gene	V gene	clone size	D gene	CDR3 protein	CDR3 DNA
TRBJ2-3	TRBV24-1	few	NA	CATSDSRDSTDTQYF	TGTGCCACCAGTGACTCCCGGGACAGCACAGATACGCAGTATTTT
TRBJ2-1	TRBV4-1	NA	TRBD2	CASSQGISGTSGLNEQFF	TGCGCCAGCAGCCAAGGAATTTCCGGGACTAGCGGTCTCAATGAGCAGTTCTTC
TRBJ2-7	TRBV20-1	NA	NA	CSAHPPDSSYEQYF	TGCAGTGCCCACCCTCCGGACAGCTCCTACGAGCAGTACTTC
TRBJ2-1	TRBV2	NA	TRBD2	CASSGTSGGYIQNNEQFF	TGTGCCAGCAGTGGGACTAGCGGGGGTTACATACAAAACAATGAGCAGTTCTTC
TRBJ2-7	TRBV7-2	few	NA	CASSDKPGGSYEQYF	TGTGCCAGCAGTGACAAGCCTGGAGGGTCCTACGAGCAGTACTTC
TRBJ1-1	TRBV12-3/TRBV12-4	few	NA	CASRLDRLNTEAFF	TGTGCCAGCAGACTTGACAGATTGAACACTGAAGCTTTCTTT
TRBJ2-1	TRBV10-1	few	TRBD2	CASSEKASGISSYNEQFF	TGCGCCAGCAGTGAGAAGGCTAGCGGGATTAGCTCCTACAATGAGCAGTTCTTC
TRBJ2-7	TRBV2	NA	NA	CASSENGGATSSYEQYF	TGTGCCAGCAGTGAAAATGGGGGGGCAACTAGCTCCTACGAGCAGTACTTC
TRBJ2-7	TRBV25-1	NA	TRBD1	CASRYNPGQCISYEQYF	TGTGCCAGCAGATACAATCCGGGACAGTGTATCTCCTACGAGCAGTACTTC
TRBJ2-5	TRBV5-6	NA	TRBD1	CASRLSGGRETQYF	TGTGCCAGCAGACTCTCAGGGGGCCGAGAGACCCAGTACTTC
TRBJ2-1	TRBV12-3/TRBV12-4	few	NA	CASRRTGTQYNEQFF	TGTGCCAGCAGGAGAACCGGGACCCAATACAATGAGCAGTTCTTC
TRBJ2-7	TRBV29-1	few	TRBD2	CSVEGNSGRNPYEQYF	TGCAGCGTTGAAGGGAACAGCGGGAGGAATCCCTACGAGCAGTACTTC
TRBJ2-7	TRBV28	few	TRBD1	CATEPMGQGPYEQYF	TGTGCCACCGAACCTATGGGACAGGGCCCCTACGAGCAGTACTTC
TRBJ2-3	TRBV4-3	NA	NA	CASSQAAAAGRDTQYF	TGCGCCAGCAGCCAAGCGGCCGCCGCCGGACGCGATACGCAGTATTTT
TRBJ2-1	TRBV5-1	NA	NA	CASTETGPSYNEQFF	TGCGCCAGCACCGAGACAGGACCCTCCTACAATGAGCAGTTCTTC
TRBJ1-2	TRBV5-1	NA	TRBD1	CASSLAPGDGQGYGYTF	TGCGCCAGCAGCTTGGCCCCCGGCGACGGACAGGGTTATGGCTACACCTTC
TRBJ1-1	TRBV12-3/TRBV12-4	few	NA	CASSRPGETTEAFF	TGTGCCAGCAGCCGCCCGGGGGAGACCACTGAAGCTTTCTTT
TRBJ1-1	TRBV20-1	NA	NA	CSMGRGEAFF	TGCAGTATGGGGAGAGGTGAAGCTTTCTTT
TRBJ2-1	TRBV3-1	few	NA	CASSQVAQPNNEQFF	TGTGCCAGCAGCCAAGTCGCACAGCCAAACAATGAGCAGTTCTTC
TRBJ1-5	TRBV7-2	few	NA	CASSLETAYSNQPQHF	TGTGCCAGCAGCTTAGAGACAGCTTATAGCAATCAGCCCCAGCATTTT
TRBJ1-6	TRBV2	NA	NA	CASSPDPRNSPLHF	TGTGCCAGCAGTCCCGACCCCCGTAATTCACCCCTCCACTTT
TRBJ2-1	TRBV12-3/TRBV12-4	few	NA	CASSLARAYNEQFF	TGTGCCAGCAGTTTAGCTAGGGCTTACAATGAGCAGTTCTTC
TRBJ2-7	TRBV10-3	NA	TRBD1	CAISERTGTYEQYF	TGTGCCATCAGTGAGCGGACAGGGACTTACGAGCAGTACTTC
TRBJ1-4	TRBV5-1	NA	NA	CASSLVGVPQEKLFF	TGCGCCAGCAGCTTGGTTGGGGTCCCACAGGAAAAACTGTTTTTT
TRBJ1-2	TRBV2	NA	NA	CASSEARGGRYGYTF	TGTGCCAGCAGTGAAGCGCGGGGGGGGAGATATGGCTACACCTTC
TRBJ2-1	TRBV18	few	TRBD1	CASSTGQGMEFF	TGTGCCAGCTCAACCGGACAGGGGATGGAGTTCTTC
TRBJ2-1	TRBV11-2	NA	NA	CASSSLGVVNEQFF	TGTGCCAGCAGCTCTCTAGGGGTAGTCAATGAGCAGTTCTTC
TRBJ2-7	TRBV4-1	NA	TRBD1	CASSQDISGGNEQYF	TGCGCCAGCAGCCAAGATATTTCAGGGGGCAACGAGCAGTACTTC
TRBJ2-7	TRBV20-1	NA	TRBD2	CSASPGRGVSYEQYF	TGCAGTGCTTCCCCGGGACGGGGGGTATCCTACGAGCAGTACTTC
TRBJ2-7	TRBV4-1	NA	NA	CASSQLGRREYEQYF	TGCGCCAGCAGCCAGCTGGGTAGAAGGGAGTACGAGCAGTACTTC
TRBJ1-1	TRBV4-1	NA	NA	CASSHQGYGTEAFF	TGCGCCAGCAGCCACCAGGGTTATGGAACTGAAGCTTTCTTT
TRBJ2-7	TRBV5-5	few	NA	CATGQDWSYEQYF	TGTGCTACGGGTCAGGACTGGTCCTACGAGCAGTACTTC
TRBJ2-7	TRBV7-9	NA	TRBD1	CASSPRGTGGSYEQYF	TGTGCCAGCAGCCCAAGAGGGACAGGGGGATCCTACGAGCAGTACTTC
TRBJ2-3	TRBV6-5	NA	NA	CASSYEVRGRDTQYF	TGTGCCAGCAGTTATGAAGTCCGGGGTAGAGATACGCAGTATTTT
TRBJ2-7	TRBV4-2	NA	TRBD2	CASSQGAGVGSYEQYF	TGTGCCAGCAGCCAAGGAGCGGGAGTGGGCTCCTACGAGCAGTACTTC
TRBJ1-5	TRBV7-2	many	NA	CASSLGRGGNQPQHF	TGTGCCAGCAGCTTGGGCCGGGGGGGCAATCAGCCCCAGCATTTT
TRBJ2-3	TRBV27	NA	NA	CASSLRRAASTDTQYF	TGTGCCAGCAGCCTCCGGAGGGCCGCTAGCACAGATACGCAGTATTTT
TRBJ2-3	TRBV20-1	few	TRBD2	CSASGLAGVPDTQYF	TGCAGTGCTAGCGGATTAGCGGGAGTCCCAGATACGCAGTATTTT
TRBJ2-5	TRBV20-1	NA	NA	CSAPWGPETQYF	TGCAGTGCCCCCTGGGGGCCCGAGACCCAGTACTTC
TRBJ2-1	TRBV4-1	many	TRBD2	CASSQRTSGNNEQFF	TGCGCCAGCAGCCAAAGGACTAGCGGAAACAATGAGCAGTTCTTC
TRBJ1-1	TRBV18	NA	NA	CASSPDPHSAFF	TGTGCCAGCTCCCCGGACCCACATTCGGCTTTCTTT
TRBJ2-4	TRBV20-1	NA	TRBD2	CSARDAGGAKNIQYF	TGCAGTGCTAGAGATGCGGGGGGAGCCAAAAACATTCAGTACTTC
TRBJ1-1	TRBV7-9	NA	TRBD1	CASSLDRGLNEAFF	TGTGCCAGCAGCCTCGACAGGGGGCTGAATGAAGCTTTCTTT
TRBJ2-3	TRBV12-3/TRBV12-4	NA	NA	CASSLAPNTDTQYF	TGTGCCAGCAGTTTAGCGCCGAACACAGATACGCAGTATTTT
TRBJ1-1	TRBV2	few	TRBD1	CAGQGKTGTTMNTEAFF	TGTGCCGGCCAGGGTAAGACAGGGACTACCATGAACACTGAAGCTTTCTTT
TRBJ2-7	TRBV30	NA	TRBD1	CAWNRDRASYEQYF	TGTGCCTGGAACCGGGACAGGGCTTCCTACGAGCAGTACTTC
TRBJ2-1	TRBV18	few	NA	CASNDSPYNEQFF	TGTGCCAGCAACGACAGCCCATACAATGAGCAGTTCTTC